Detailed here is one T cell receptor beta chain. The repertoire was sequenced with immunoSEQ multiplex PCR; TCRdb's copy has only in-frame clones and lacks some. Of about 140,000 clones listed, around 94% are singletons. Per the germline V gene, CDR1 is LGHDT and CDR2 is YNNKEL (reference sequence). The V and J ends lost 1 base and 0 bases respectively, with 13 bases between them. The CDR3 is made up of 16 amino acids. The data are from a study of control samples from healthy donors and cancer patients. The chain has TRBV3-1 (or the pseudogene TRBV3-2) and TRBJ2-7; D may be TRBD2 (6 bases). The receptor's source is a middle-aged man in good health. Material for sequencing was blood. The CDR3 region has the DNA TGTGCCAGCAGCCAAGTCTTCAGGGACTCCTCCTACGAGCAGTACTTC. This translates into CASSQVFRDSSYEQYF.